This record covers a single T cell receptor (beta chain). Recruited during active infection, patients (from Seattle) were subsequently followed longitudinally. These data originate in a study of blood T cell repertoires in COVID-19. Study overall: PBMCs, B-cell-depleted T cells, or T cells provided the cDNA or gDNA that made up the material.

The data were produced by immunoSEQ multiplex PCR, yet TCRdb's version contains in-frame clones alone and is incomplete. Of around 75,000 clones listed, 84% are singletons. This receptor was taken from a man aged 45 to 65 with COVID-19, enrolled during active disease. The specimen sequenced was peripheral blood.

CDR3 sequence reads: CASSIQGTGGSPLHF. As DNA, the CDR3 is TGTGCCAGCAGCATACAGGGGACAGGGGGTTCACCCCTCCACTTT. This rearrangement joins TRBV7-3 to TRBJ1-6; 11 bases fit TRBD1. V lost 5 bases to trimming and J lost 9 bases; unmatched junction nucleotides: 6. Germline values: CDR1 SGHTA, CDR2 FQGTGA. The CDR3 covers 15 residues. The variable domain in full, completed from reference TRBV7-3 and TRBJ1-6, reads GAGVSQTPSNKVTEKGKYVELRCDPISGHTALYWYRQSLGQGPEFLIYFQGTGAADDSGLPNDRFFAVRPEGSVSTLKIQRTERGDSAVYLCASSIQGTGGSPLHFGNGTRLTVT.